Presented here are 32 T cell receptor beta chains from one specimen sequenced in a study of T cells in Graves' hyperthyroidism and ophthalmopathy. What was amplified from RNA transcripts were TCR beta CDR3 regions. TCR CDR3 regions were first amplified by RT-PCR with HTBI primers. In TCRdb, the multiplex PCR reads were re-called with MiXCR into one record per CDR3 protein. Of approximately 300,000 distinct CDR3 sequences detected, approximately 18% appear once; the ten largest clones hold approximately 37%. Sequencing was done on a sample of blood. All receptors come from a man in his forties or fifties with Graves' ophthalmopathy.

V usage is TRBV7-2 and J usage is TRBJ2-3; 7 bases are shared with TRBD1. Germline V lookup: CDR1 SGHTA, CDR2 FQGNSA. The CDR3 length is 16 residues. Germline trimming cut 6 bases from V and 3 bases from J; bases unmatched to any gene: 12. The CDR3: CASSTLPGQKTDTQYF. The CDR3 DNA reads as TGTGCCAGCAGTACGTTGCCGGGACAGAAGACAGATACGCAGTATTTT. Based on the CDR3 plus reference TRBV7-2 and TRBJ2-3, the full variable domain is GAGVSQSPSNKVTEKGKDVELRCDPISGHTALYWYRQSLGQGLEFLIYFQGNSAPDKSGLPSDRFSAERTGGSVSTLTIQRTQQEDSAVYLCASSTLPGQKTDTQYFGPGTRLTVL.

This clonotype was recorded many times. V usage is TRBV20-1 and J usage is TRBJ2-7; 10 bases fit TRBD2. V shed 8 bases, J shed 1 base, and the junction held 5 bases outside the gene matches. The CDR3 runs to 13 residues. Germline-derived CDR1 and CDR2 are DFQATT and SNEGSKA (reference sequence). This chain's CDR3 is CSLRTSGSYEQYF. The DNA of the CDR3 is TGCAGTCTTCGGACTAGCGGATCCTACGAGCAGTACTTC.

The J gene is TRBJ2-3, the V gene TRBV27; the D gene is possibly TRBD2 (6 bases). CDR1 MNHEY and CDR2 SMNVEV come from the germline V gene (reference sequence). CDR3 length: 15 amino acids. V was shortened by 5 bases and J by 5 bases, with 17 bases between the two germline ends. The CDR3 bases are TGTGCCAGCAGTCCCTCCCGGGAGATAGTAGATACGCAGTATTTT. Amino acid sequence: CASSPSREIVDTQYF.

CDR3 protein: CASSLLAGEAPIPNTGELFF. The CDR3, as DNA: TGCGCCAGCAGCTTGCTAGCGGGAGAAGCTCCAATACCGAACACCGGGGAGCTGTTTTTT. The chain has TRBV5-1 and TRBJ2-2; 10 nucleotides line up with TRBD2. The J segment lost 0 bases and the V segment lost 1 base, leaving 12 bases of the junction unmatched. CDR1 is SGHRS and CDR2 is YFSETQ in the germline V gene. CDR3 size: 20 residues.

This clonotype was detected ten times or more. V gene TRBV5-1 combines with J gene TRBJ2-7, with TRBD2 matching over 10 bases. The CDR3 sequence is 14 residues long. J lost 4 bases, V lost 6 bases, and 7 bases had no gene match. Germline V gene lookup returns CDR1 SGHRS and CDR2 YFSETQ. CDR3 coding DNA: TGCGCCAGCAAGGTCGCTAGCGGGAGTTACGAGCAGTACTTC. Amino acid sequence: CASKVASGSYEQYF.

CDR3: CASSLELGTGELFF. The DNA for the CDR3 is TGTGCCAGCAGTTTAGAGCTTGGCACCGGGGAGCTGTTTTTT. V and J are TRBV27 and TRBJ2-2, with no clear D. Germline assignment: CDR1 MNHEY and CDR2 SMNVEV (reference sequence). CDR3 length: 14 amino acids. Between the trimmed V and J ends, which lost 2 bases and 4 bases, there was a span of 8 bases.

Comments on this clonotype: A much larger clone is a single base away; this may be a read error. The chain carries TRBV3-1 and TRBJ2-7; D is ambiguous. Looked up from germline, CDR1 is LGHDT and CDR2 is YNNKEL (reference sequence). The CDR3 spans 14 residues. The CDR3 DNA is TGTGTCAGCAGCCAAGGACCCTCTTCGTACGAGCAGTACTTC. The encoded protein is CVSSQGPSSYEQYF.

The chain joins TRBV3-1 to TRBJ2-7; TRBD1 matches 9 bases. With 2 bases clipped from V and 5 bases from J, the junction kept 10 bases outside the gene matches. The CDR3 is made up of 16 amino acids. CDR1 and CDR2 (germline): LGHDT, YNNKEL (reference sequence). CDR3 residues: CASSQLIGQGIHEQYF. CDR3 DNA: TGTGCCAGCAGCCAACTCATAGGACAGGGGATCCACGAGCAGTACTTC.

Written as DNA, the CDR3 is TGCAGCGTTGGGACTAGCGGGATCTACAATGAGCAGTTCTTC. The encoded protein is CSVGTSGIYNEQFF. J is TRBJ2-1 and V is TRBV29-1; 12 nucleotides align to TRBD2. Germline trimming cut 4 bases from V and 3 bases from J; bases unmatched to any gene: 1. Germline V gene sequence: CDR1 SQVTM, CDR2 ANQGSEA. This CDR3 is 14 amino acids long.

This clonotype was detected many times. This chain's CDR3 is CSAAGTSGSVEQFF. DNA of the CDR3: TGCAGTGCCGCCGGGACTAGCGGGAGTGTTGAGCAGTTCTTC. The chain recombines TRBV20-1 with TRBJ2-1; 14 bases line up with TRBD2. This CDR3 is built from 14 residues. The V gene's germline CDR1 is DFQATT and CDR2 SNEGSKA (reference sequence). After removal of 6 bases from V and 9 bases from J, the junction contained 7 bases not matched to a gene.

The V and J genes are TRBV29-1 and TRBJ1-4, with D tentatively TRBD1 (5 bases). V was cut by 5 bases and J by 7 bases, with 11 bases left in between. CDR3 length: 12 residues. Germline CDR1 reads SQVTM; CDR2 reads ANQGSEA. CDR3: CSVSQEGEKLFF. CDR3 bases: TGCAGCGTTTCACAGGAGGGTGAAAAACTGTTTTTT.

This clonotype was observed at least ten times. This rearrangement joins TRBV6-9 to TRBJ2-7; 7 bases align to TRBD1. V was pared by 0 bases and J by 2 bases, with 7 bases of the junction left unmatched. Germline CDR1 and CDR2: MNHGY and SVAAGI. This CDR3 is 16 amino acids long. The CDR3 reads CASSYSPMGQPYEQYF. CDR3 nucleotides: TGTGCCAGCAGTTATTCGCCTATGGGACAGCCCTACGAGCAGTACTTC.

The table lists this clonotype with a few counts. V is TRBV28 and J is TRBJ1-3; 9 nucleotides match TRBD1. The germline V gene encodes CDR1 MDHEN and CDR2 SYDVKM. CDR3 size: 15 residues. Trimming at V came to 3 bases and at J to 2 bases, leaving 2 bases not matched to a gene. The CDR3 loop is CASSLRDRAGNTIYF. CDR3 DNA: TGTGCCAGCAGTTTGAGGGACAGGGCTGGAAACACCATATATTTT.

Many counts were recorded for this clonotype. The chain joins TRBV30 to TRBJ1-2; D uncertain. The CDR3 sequence is 11 residues long. V was trimmed by 7 bases and J by 4 bases, leaving 10 bases between them. Germline CDR1 and CDR2: GTSNPN and SVGIG (reference sequence). CDR3 in amino acids: CASTGVYGYTF. The DNA of the CDR3 is TGTGCCTCCACCGGGGTCTATGGCTACACCTTC.

This clonotype was seen just once. One end of the junction does not line up with germline, which may come from a read error. This chain joins TRBV7-8 and TRBJ2-5; 9 nucleotides match TRBD2. CDR3 length: 13 amino acids. The germline gives CDR1 SGHVS, CDR2 FQNEAQ. CDR3 in amino acids: CAGSLAGAETQYF. The CDR3 DNA sequence: TGTGCCGGCAGCTTAGCGGGAGCGGAGACCCAGTACTTC.

The rearrangement uses TRBV9 and TRBJ2-1, with TRBD1 matching 9 bases. Germline lookup yields CDR1 SGDLS and CDR2 YYNGEE. This CDR3 is built from 15 residues. Germline trimming cut 7 bases from V and 5 bases from J; bases unmatched to any gene: 10. CDR3 in amino acids: CASGRTGVTHNEQFF. The CDR3 DNA reads TGTGCCAGCGGCCGGACAGGGGTTACACACAATGAGCAGTTCTTC.

The rearrangement uses TRBV27 and TRBJ1-5, with 7 bases that match TRBD1. CDR1 MNHEY and CDR2 SMNVEV come from the germline V gene (reference sequence). The junction had 7 bases not matched to a gene; V was cut back by 6 bases and J by 2 bases. The CDR3 totals 15 residues. The CDR3 DNA reads as TGTGCCAGCAGGCTACAGGGGAATGGCAATCAGCCCCAGCATTTT. Its translation: CASRLQGNGNQPQHF.

The chain links TRBV6-2 or TRBV6-3 to TRBJ2-7; 10 nucleotides agree with TRBD1. Germline V gives CDR1 MNHEY, CDR2 SVGEGT. This CDR3 region has 15 residues. V lost 5 bases, J lost 5 bases, and 9 bases stayed unmatched. CDR3: CASSHPPGQGNEQYF. CDR3 DNA: TGTGCCAGCAGTCATCCCCCGGGACAGGGGAACGAGCAGTACTTC.

This clonotype has at least ten counts. The genes are TRBV9 and TRBJ2-7; D unclear. V dropped 4 bases and J dropped 2 bases, with 13 bases sitting between them. The CDR3 extends over 14 amino acids. Germline CDR1 and CDR2: SGDLS and YYNGEE. The CDR3, as DNA: TGTGCCAGCAGCCCCTCTGATAAGCCCTACGAGCAGTACTTC. The encoded protein is CASSPSDKPYEQYF.

This clonotype was counted ten times or more. V usage is TRBV18 and J usage is TRBJ2-7; the D gene is possibly TRBD1 (6 bases). With 5 bases removed from V and 3 bases from J, the gap between germline ends came to 14 bases. Germline CDR1 and CDR2: KGHSH and LQKENI. The CDR3 runs to 14 residues. The CDR3 reads CASSSSDRGYEQYF. CDR3 nucleotide sequence: TGTGCCAGCTCATCCTCGGACAGAGGCTACGAGCAGTACTTC.

This clonotype was detected ten times or more. The chain combines TRBV27 with TRBJ2-1; 11 positions agree with TRBD2. The V and J ends lost 5 bases and 5 bases, in that order; junction bases with no gene match: 5. Germline V gene lookup returns CDR1 MNHEY and CDR2 SMNVEV (reference sequence). The CDR3 has 15 amino acids. CDR3 in DNA: TGTGCCAGCAGTACCCGACTAGCGGGGAACAATGAGCAGTTCTTC. Amino acid sequence: CASSTRLAGNNEQFF.

This clonotype came up a few times. The chain employs TRBV10-3 and TRBJ2-1; a possible D gene is TRBD2 (5 bases). CDR1 and CDR2 (germline): ENHRY, SYGVKD. The CDR3 has 12 residues. Trimming left V 3 bases short and J 7 bases short, with 7 bases between. This chain's CDR3 is CAISDTGNEQFF. DNA for the CDR3: TGTGCCATCAGTGATACGGGGAATGAGCAGTTCTTC.

This clonotype was found many times. This chain uses TRBV3-1 with TRBJ2-1, with 11 bases matching TRBD2. Germline CDR1 and CDR2: LGHDT and YNNKEL (reference sequence). The trim removed 1 base at V and 9 bases at J, leaving 2 bases unmatched. There are 14 residues in the CDR3. The DNA for the CDR3 is TGTGCCAGCAGCCAAGTAGCGGGAGGGACTGAGCAGTTCTTC. The encoded protein is CASSQVAGGTEQFF.

This clonotype was observed many times. The chain carries TRBV20-1 and TRBJ2-5, with 12 nucleotides matching TRBD2. J gave up 5 bases and V 1 base, and 2 bases lay outside the gene matches. This CDR3 has 14 residues. CDR1 DFQATT and CDR2 SNEGSKA come from the germline V gene (reference sequence). CDR3 region: CSARVGTSGETQYF. CDR3 nucleotide sequence: TGCAGTGCTAGAGTGGGGACTAGCGGGGAGACCCAGTACTTC.

J is TRBJ2-2 and V is TRBV12-3 or TRBV12-4; tentatively, D is TRBD1 or TRBD2 (6 bases each). The V end lost 5 bases, the J end lost 5 bases, and 12 bases lay between the germline ends. The CDR3 extends over 14 amino acids. For the CDR3, the DNA is TGTGCCAGCAGTCGGGGGCTTGGTACCGGGGAGCTGTTTTTT. Its protein is CASSRGLGTGELFF.

This clonotype has only a few counts. V and J are TRBV11-2 and TRBJ2-2; TRBD2 matches 9 bases. Per germline, CDR1 SGHAT and CDR2 FQNNGV. V was clipped by 9 bases and J by 7 bases; unmatched bases: 18. This CDR3 comprises 17 residues. CDR3 DNA sequence: TGTGCCAGTAGTACCCTGGGTAGCGGGAGCGCCGGCGGGGAGCTGTTTTTT. As protein: CASSTLGSGSAGGELFF.

This clonotype was recorded many times. The rearrangement uses TRBV20-1 and TRBJ2-1; no clear D. The germline CDR1 and CDR2 sequences are DFQATT and SNEGSKA (reference sequence). Trimming removed 3 bases at V and 9 bases at J, with 12 bases between. The CDR3 consists of 12 residues. The CDR3 bases are TGCAGTGCTAGCGAATCGGCCGCTGAGCAGTTCTTC. This codes for CSASESAAEQFF.

This clonotype was detected only a few times. The CDR3 nucleotides read TGTGCCAGCAGTGCCCGGCGGGGGCGAGAAGATACGCAGTATTTT. It translates to CASSARRGREDTQYF. The chain carries TRBV6-1 and TRBJ2-3, with a weak D call TRBD2 (7 bases). The V gene's germline CDR1 is MNHNS and CDR2 SASEGT. V shed 4 bases and J shed 5 bases, with 16 bases lying between them. There are 15 residues in the CDR3.

This clonotype was counted between two and nine times. The chain employs TRBV28 and TRBJ2-4, with D tentatively TRBD2 (5 bases). V lost 6 bases and J lost 3, with 18 bases in between. The CDR3 has 16 amino acids. CDR1 MDHEN and CDR2 SYDVKM come from the germline V gene. The CDR3: CASSAPRTDNKNIQYF. For the CDR3, the DNA is TGTGCCAGCAGCGCCCCCCGGACTGATAACAAAAACATTCAGTACTTC.

This clonotype was observed many times. This chain joins TRBV20-1 and TRBJ2-7; 8 bases are shared with TRBD2. The V and J ends lost 0 bases and 1 base, in that order; junction bases with no gene match: 11. This CDR3 has 17 amino acids. From germline, CDR1 is DFQATT and CDR2 SNEGSKA (reference sequence). CDR3 sequence reads: CSARDSLRLAGSYEQYF. The CDR3 DNA reads TGCAGTGCTAGAGATTCCCTCCGGCTAGCGGGTTCCTACGAGCAGTACTTC.

This clonotype was counted ten times or more. The V call is TRBV3-1, the J call TRBJ2-7; perhaps TRBD1 as D (5 bases). Trimming removed 4 bases from V and 1 base from J, with 11 bases in between. CDR3 length: 14 amino acids. The germline gives CDR1 LGHDT, CDR2 YNNKEL (reference sequence). The CDR3 here is CASSLLQGSYEQYF. The CDR3 region has the DNA TGTGCCAGCAGCCTTCTGCAGGGTTCCTACGAGCAGTACTTC.

This sequence joins TRBV9 and TRBJ2-3, with 10 bases identical to TRBD2. The junction had 6 bases not matched to a gene; V was cut back by 0 bases and J by 8 bases. CDR1 is SGDLS and CDR2 is YYNGEE in the germline V gene. The CDR3 is 15 residues long. The chain's CDR3 is CASSVVGTSDATQYF. DNA of the CDR3: TGTGCCAGCAGCGTAGTGGGGACTAGCGATGCTACGCAGTATTTT.